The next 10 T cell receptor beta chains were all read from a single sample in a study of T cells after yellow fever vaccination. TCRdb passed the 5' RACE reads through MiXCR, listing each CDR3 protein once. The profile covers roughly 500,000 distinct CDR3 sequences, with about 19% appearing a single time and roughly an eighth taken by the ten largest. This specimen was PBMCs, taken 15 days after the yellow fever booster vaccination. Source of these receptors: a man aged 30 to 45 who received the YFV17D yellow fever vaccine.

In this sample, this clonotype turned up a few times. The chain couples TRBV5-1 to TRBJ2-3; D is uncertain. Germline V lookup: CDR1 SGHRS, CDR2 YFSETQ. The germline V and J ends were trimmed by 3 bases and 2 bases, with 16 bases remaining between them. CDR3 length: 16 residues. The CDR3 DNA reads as TGCGCCAGCAGCTCATCGGCTGGCTATTACACAGATACGCAGTATTTT. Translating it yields CASSSSAGYYTDTQYF.

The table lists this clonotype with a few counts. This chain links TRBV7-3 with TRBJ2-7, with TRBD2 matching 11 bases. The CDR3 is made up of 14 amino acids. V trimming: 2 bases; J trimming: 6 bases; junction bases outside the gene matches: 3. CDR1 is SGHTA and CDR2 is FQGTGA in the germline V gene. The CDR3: CASSLSGLAGEQYF. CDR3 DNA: TGTGCCAGCAGCTTATCAGGACTAGCGGGCGAGCAGTACTTC.

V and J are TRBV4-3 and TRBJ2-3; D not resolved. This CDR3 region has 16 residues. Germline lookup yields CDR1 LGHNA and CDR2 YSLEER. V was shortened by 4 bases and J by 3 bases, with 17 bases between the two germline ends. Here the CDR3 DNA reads TGCGCCAGCAGCCCCCAACGCCTAGTCAAGACAGATACGCAGTATTTT. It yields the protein CASSPQRLVKTDTQYF.

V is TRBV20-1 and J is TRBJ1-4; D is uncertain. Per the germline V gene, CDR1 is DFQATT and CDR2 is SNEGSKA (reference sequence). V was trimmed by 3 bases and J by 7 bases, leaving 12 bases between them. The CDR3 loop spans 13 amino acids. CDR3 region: CSASRQAGEKLFF. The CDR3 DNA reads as TGCAGTGCTAGCCGCCAGGCTGGTGAAAAACTGTTTTTT.

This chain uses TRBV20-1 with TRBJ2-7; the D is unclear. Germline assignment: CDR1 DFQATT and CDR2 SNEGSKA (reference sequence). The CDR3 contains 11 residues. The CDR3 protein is CSSEKRYEQYF. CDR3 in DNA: TGCAGCTCTGAGAAGAGGTACGAGCAGTACTTC.

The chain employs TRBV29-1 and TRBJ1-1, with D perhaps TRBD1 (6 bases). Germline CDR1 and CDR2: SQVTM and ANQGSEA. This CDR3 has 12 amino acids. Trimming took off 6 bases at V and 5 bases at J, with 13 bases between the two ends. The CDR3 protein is CSVSDRWTEAFF. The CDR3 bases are TGCAGCGTATCTGACAGGTGGACTGAAGCTTTCTTT.

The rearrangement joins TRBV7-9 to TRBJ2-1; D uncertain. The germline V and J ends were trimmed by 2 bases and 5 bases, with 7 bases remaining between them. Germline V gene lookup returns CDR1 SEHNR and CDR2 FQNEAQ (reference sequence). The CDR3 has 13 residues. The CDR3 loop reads CASSLSADNEQFF. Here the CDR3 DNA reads TGTGCCAGCAGCTTAAGCGCCGACAATGAGCAGTTCTTC.

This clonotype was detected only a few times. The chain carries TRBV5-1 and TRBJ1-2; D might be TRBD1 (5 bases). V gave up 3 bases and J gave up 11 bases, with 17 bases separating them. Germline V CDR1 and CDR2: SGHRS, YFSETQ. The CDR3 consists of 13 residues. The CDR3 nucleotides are TGCGCCAGCAGCTCCGGGACGGACTTTACTTACACCTTC. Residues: CASSSGTDFTYTF. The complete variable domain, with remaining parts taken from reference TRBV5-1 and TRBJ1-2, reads KAGVTQTPRYLIKTRGQQVTLSCSPISGHRSVSWYQQTPGQGLQFLFEYFSETQRNKGNFPGRFSGRQFSNSRSEMNVSTLELGDSALYLCASSSGTDFTYTFGSGTRLTVV.

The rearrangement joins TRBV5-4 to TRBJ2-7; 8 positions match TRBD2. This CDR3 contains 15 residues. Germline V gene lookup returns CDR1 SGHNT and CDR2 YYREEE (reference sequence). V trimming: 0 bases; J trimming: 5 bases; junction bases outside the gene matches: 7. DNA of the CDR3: TGTGCCAGCAGCTTGGGGACTAGCAGTAGGGACGAGCAGTACTTC. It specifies CASSLGTSSRDEQYF.

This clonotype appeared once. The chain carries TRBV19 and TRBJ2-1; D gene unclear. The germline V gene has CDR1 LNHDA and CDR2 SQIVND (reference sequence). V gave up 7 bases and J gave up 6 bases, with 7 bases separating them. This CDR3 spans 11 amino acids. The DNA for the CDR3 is TGTGCCAGTACGGAGTTCAATGAGCAGTTCTTC. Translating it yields CASTEFNEQFF.